The 20 T cell receptor beta chains reported below all come from one sample, sequenced in a study of blood T cell repertoires in COVID-19. Sequenced by immunoSEQ multiplex PCR; TCRdb stores in-frame clones only, minus some. Here the sample spans approximately 250,000 clones, about 90% being singletons. Sequencing was performed on peripheral blood. These receptors were collected from a man aged 30-40 years with COVID-19, enrolled during active disease.

J is TRBJ1-1 and V is TRBV27, with 7 bases lining up with TRBD1. The trim removed 6 bases at V and 5 bases at J, leaving 9 bases unmatched. Germline lookup yields CDR1 MNHEY and CDR2 SMNVEV (reference sequence). The CDR3 extends over 14 amino acids. The CDR3 is CASRDTTGWTEAFF. The CDR3 nucleotides are TGTGCCAGCAGAGATACGACAGGGTGGACTGAAGCTTTCTTT.

The V call is TRBV7-3, the J call TRBJ2-2, with 10 positions matching TRBD2. V gave up 5 bases and J gave up 4 bases; unmatched junction bases: 7. CDR3 length: 16 residues. The germline V gene encodes CDR1 SGHTA and CDR2 FQGTGA. The CDR3 region has the DNA TGTGCCAGCAGCCCCGGGACTAGCGCGTTCACCGGGGAGCTGTTTTTT. This sequence encodes CASSPGTSAFTGELFF.

The chain has TRBV12-3 or TRBV12-4 and TRBJ1-5; 8 bases fit TRBD1. This CDR3 is built from 11 residues. Trimming cost V 8 bases and J 9 bases; bases outside gene matches: 3. The CDR3 reads CASQGAGPQHF. The CDR3 DNA reads TGTGCCAGCCAGGGGGCCGGGCCCCAGCATTTT.

V is TRBV30 and J is TRBJ1-2; 11 bases match TRBD1. The V gene's germline CDR1 is GTSNPN and CDR2 SVGIG (reference sequence). V shed 1 base, J shed 8 bases, and the junction held 3 bases outside the gene matches. The CDR3 runs 13 residues. The DNA of the CDR3 is TGTGCCTGGAGTGGGACAGGGGGCGCCGGCTACACCTTC. Translating it yields CAWSGTGGAGYTF.

This chain uses TRBV11-3 with TRBJ2-1; 7 nucleotides align to TRBD1. V dropped 3 bases and J dropped 9; count of bases not matched to a gene: 5. This CDR3 comprises 13 residues. Germline loops: CDR1 SGHNT, CDR2 YENEEA. CDR3 region: CASSFHRGVEQFF. As DNA, the CDR3 is TGTGCCAGCAGCTTCCACAGGGGCGTTGAGCAGTTCTTC.

This chain uses TRBV6-2 or TRBV6-3 with TRBJ2-3; 11 bases fit TRBD2. Trimming cost V 5 bases and J 14 bases; bases outside gene matches: 15. The CDR3 has 15 amino acids. CDR1 is MNHEY, CDR2 SVGEGT, per germline. The CDR3 loop reads CASSRQTSGAMRLYF. The CDR3, as DNA: TGTGCCAGCAGTAGGCAGACTAGCGGGGCCATGAGGTTGTATTTT.

J is TRBJ2-3 and V is TRBV18; 9 bases are a match to TRBD2. Per germline, CDR1 KGHSH and CDR2 LQKENI. The V segment lost 4 bases and the J segment 3 bases; nucleotides outside the gene matches: 14. The CDR3 loop spans 18 amino acids. The CDR3 coding sequence is TGTGCCAGCTCACTAAGCCAGTCTGGCGGGGGGGCTACAGATACGCAGTATTTT. It codes for CASSLSQSGGGATDTQYF.

This chain connects TRBV7-9 to TRBJ2-1; 7 bases map to TRBD2. This CDR3 has 15 amino acids. Trimming cost V 4 bases and J 4 bases; bases outside gene matches: 7. CDR1 is SEHNR, CDR2 FQNEAQ, per germline (reference sequence). The CDR3 reads CASSSLAARYNEQFF. CDR3 coding DNA: TGTGCCAGCAGCTCGCTAGCGGCTCGGTACAATGAGCAGTTCTTC.

The rearrangement joins TRBV7-9 to TRBJ1-1; maybe TRBD1 (6 bases). This CDR3 spans 14 amino acids. The V gene lost 5 bases and the J gene lost 3 bases, with 13 bases spanning the gap. CDR1 is SEHNR, CDR2 FQNEAQ, per germline (reference sequence). The CDR3 region is CASSPRGLHTEAFF. For the CDR3, the DNA is TGTGCCAGCAGCCCCAGGGGTTTACACACTGAAGCTTTCTTT.

Only one count was recorded for this clone. This rearrangement joins TRBV6-5 to TRBJ1-3; 9 bases are shared with TRBD1. The germline V gene encodes CDR1 MNHEY and CDR2 SVGAGI. V gave up 8 bases and J gave up 0 bases; unmatched junction bases: 5. This CDR3 spans 15 amino acids. CDR3 nucleotides: TGTGCCAGCGACAGGGGGACAGTCTCTGGAAACACCATATATTTT. Translating gives CASDRGTVSGNTIYF.

The rearrangement uses TRBV2 and TRBJ1-4; D not certain. Germline CDR1 SNHLY, CDR2 FYNNEI. The CDR3 consists of 13 residues. Trimming removed 1 base at V and 7 bases at J, with 7 bases between. The CDR3 sequence is CASSEGPLEKLFF. CDR3 sequence (DNA): TGTGCCAGCAGTGAAGGGCCGCTTGAAAAACTGTTTTTT.

The chain recombines TRBV4-1 with TRBJ1-4; 10 bases match TRBD1. CDR1 is MGHRA and CDR2 is YSYEKL in the germline V gene. The V segment lost 2 bases and the J segment 8 bases; nucleotides outside the gene matches: 5. The CDR3 loop spans 15 amino acids. The CDR3 nucleotides are TGCGCCAGCAGCCAATTGGGGACAGGGGACGAAAAACTGTTTTTT. Its translation is CASSQLGTGDEKLFF.

The chain has TRBV3-1 (or the pseudogene TRBV3-2) and TRBJ2-7; 8 bases fit TRBD2. V trimming: 1 base; J trimming: 2 bases; junction bases outside the gene matches: 1. The germline CDR1 and CDR2 sequences are LGHDT and YNNKEL (reference sequence). The length of the CDR3 is 14 residues. The CDR3 DNA is TGTGCCAGCAGCCAAGGCGGGGGGACCTACGAGCAGTACTTC. This sequence encodes CASSQGGGTYEQYF.

The rearrangement links TRBV9 to TRBJ2-3, with TRBD2 matching 9 bases. Germline V CDR1 and CDR2: SGDLS, YYNGEE. This CDR3 contains 17 residues. Trimming at V came to 0 bases and at J to 5 bases, leaving 10 bases not matched to a gene. The CDR3 DNA follows: TGTGCCAGCAGCGTAGGAGAGGGCGGGGGGGTCTTAGATACGCAGTATTTT. Its protein is CASSVGEGGGVLDTQYF.

This clone has just a few counts. The CDR3 region has the DNA TGTGCCAGCAGGTGGACAGGGGGTTCCAATCAGCCCCAGCATTTT. Translated: CASRWTGGSNQPQHF. This sequence joins TRBV6-6 and TRBJ1-5, with TRBD1 matching 10 bases. This CDR3 is 15 amino acids long. In germline, CDR1 is MNHNY, CDR2 SVGAGI (reference sequence). Losses at the gene ends were 6 bases for V and 3 bases for J; bases not matched to a gene: 5.

The sample holds one count of this clone. The chain is built from TRBV5-5 and TRBJ2-1; 7 nucleotides match TRBD2. From germline, CDR1 is SGHKS and CDR2 YYEKEE (reference sequence). The CDR3 has 16 amino acids. V lost 1 base and J lost 3; bases outside the gene matches: 7. Here the CDR3 reads CASSLLLGGSYNEQFF. In DNA form, the CDR3 reads TGTGCCAGCAGCTTGTTATTGGGCGGGAGCTACAATGAGCAGTTCTTC.

This clone was seen only once. The chain couples TRBV5-4 to TRBJ2-3, with 8 bases aligning to TRBD2. This CDR3 comprises 15 residues. The V gene's germline CDR1 is SGHNT and CDR2 YYREEE (reference sequence). Trimming cost V 4 bases and J 3 bases; bases outside gene matches: 7. CDR3 in amino acids: CASSAGGGGTDTQYF. CDR3 DNA: TGTGCCAGCAGCGCGGGGGGCGGGGGGACAGATACGCAGTATTTT.

The chain recombines TRBV18 with TRBJ1-1; tentatively, D is TRBD1 (6 bases). CDR3 length: 14 residues. The V end lost 3 bases, the J end lost 2 bases, and 10 bases lay between the germline ends. Germline lookup yields CDR1 KGHSH and CDR2 LQKENI. CDR3: CASSPRQDNTEAFF. The CDR3 DNA reads as TGTGCCAGCTCACCGAGACAGGACAACACTGAAGCTTTCTTT.

The rearrangement uses TRBV4-1 and TRBJ2-5, with 8 positions matching TRBD2. The CDR3 extends over 15 amino acids. J lost 5 bases, V lost 2 bases, and 7 bases had no gene match. Looked up from germline, CDR1 is MGHRA and CDR2 is YSYEKL. The CDR3 region is CASSQYPGGAETQYF. CDR3 nucleotides: TGCGCCAGCAGCCAATACCCGGGGGGGGCGGAGACCCAGTACTTC.

The chain recombines TRBV11-1 with TRBJ2-7; 10 bases line up with TRBD1. V trimming: 5 bases; J trimming: 4 bases; junction bases outside the gene matches: 2. The CDR3 sequence is 13 residues long. Germline loops: CDR1 SGHAT, CDR2 FQDESV (reference sequence). DNA of the CDR3: TGTGCCAGCAGCACGGGACAGGGGTACGAGCAGTACTTC. It codes for CASSTGQGYEQYF.